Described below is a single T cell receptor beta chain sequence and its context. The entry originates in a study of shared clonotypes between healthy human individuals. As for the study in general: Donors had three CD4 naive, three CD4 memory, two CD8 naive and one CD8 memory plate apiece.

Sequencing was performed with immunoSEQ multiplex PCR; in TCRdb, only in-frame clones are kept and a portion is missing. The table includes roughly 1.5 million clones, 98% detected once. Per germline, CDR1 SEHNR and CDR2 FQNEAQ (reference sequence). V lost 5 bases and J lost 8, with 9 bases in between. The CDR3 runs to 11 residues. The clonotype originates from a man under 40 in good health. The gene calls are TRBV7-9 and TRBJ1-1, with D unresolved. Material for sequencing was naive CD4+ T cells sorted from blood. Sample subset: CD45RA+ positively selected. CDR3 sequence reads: CASSNPSEAFF. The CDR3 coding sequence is TGTGCCAGCAGCAACCCAAGCGAAGCTTTCTTT. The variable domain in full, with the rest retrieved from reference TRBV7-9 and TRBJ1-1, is DTGVSQNPRHKITKRGQNVTFRCDPISEHNRLYWYRQTLGQGPEFLTYFQNEAQLEKSRLLSDRFSAERPKGSFSTLEIQRTEQGDSAMYLCASSNPSEAFFGQGTRLTVV.